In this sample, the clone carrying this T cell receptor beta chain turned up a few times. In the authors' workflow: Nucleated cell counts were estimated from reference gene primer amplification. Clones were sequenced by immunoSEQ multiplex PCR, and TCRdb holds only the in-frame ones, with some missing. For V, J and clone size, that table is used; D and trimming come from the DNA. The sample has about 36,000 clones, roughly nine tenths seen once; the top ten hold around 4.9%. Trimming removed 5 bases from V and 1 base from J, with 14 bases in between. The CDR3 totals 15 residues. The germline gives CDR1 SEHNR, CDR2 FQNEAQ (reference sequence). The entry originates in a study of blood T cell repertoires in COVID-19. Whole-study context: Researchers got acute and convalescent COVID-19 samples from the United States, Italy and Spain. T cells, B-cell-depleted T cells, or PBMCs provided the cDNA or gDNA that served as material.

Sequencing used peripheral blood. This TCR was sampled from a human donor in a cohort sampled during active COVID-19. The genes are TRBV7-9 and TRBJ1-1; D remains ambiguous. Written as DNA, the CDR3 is TGTGCCAGCAGCCCCAACAATACCCCGAACACTGAAGCTTTCTTT. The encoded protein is CASSPNNTPNTEAFF.